This TCR beta chain is from a study of T cell changes during pregnancy in multiple sclerosis. Clones were read by immunoSEQ multiplex PCR, and TCRdb kept only the in-frame ones, dropping some. The sample shows 70,000 to 90,000 clones, around 90% of them seen only once. This CDR3 has 13 residues. CDR1 MNHNS and CDR2 SASEGT come from the germline V gene. The V and J ends lost 2 bases and 3 bases respectively, with 7 bases between them. The clonotype was recovered from a female donor in good health, serving as a control in a pregnancy study. Some clones in this sample may be carry-over from other donors' samples. Sequencing used PBMCs, obtained in the first trimester of pregnancy. The chain combines TRBV6-1 with TRBJ1-2; D unclear. CDR3 sequence (DNA): TGTGCCAGCAGTGAATTTCAGTACTATGGCTACACCTTC. Protein: CASSEFQYYGYTF.